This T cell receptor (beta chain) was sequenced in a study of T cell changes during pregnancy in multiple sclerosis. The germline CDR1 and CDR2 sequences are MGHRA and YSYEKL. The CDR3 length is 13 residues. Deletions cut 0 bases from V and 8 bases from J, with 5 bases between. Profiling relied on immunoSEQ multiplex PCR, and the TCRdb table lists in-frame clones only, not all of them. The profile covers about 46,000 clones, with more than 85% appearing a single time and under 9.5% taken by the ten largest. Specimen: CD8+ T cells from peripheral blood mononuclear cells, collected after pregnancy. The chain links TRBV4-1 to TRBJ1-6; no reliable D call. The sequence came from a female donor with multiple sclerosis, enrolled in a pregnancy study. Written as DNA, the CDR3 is TGCGCCAGCAGCCAAGATGCGGATTCACCCCTCCACTTT. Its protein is CASSQDADSPLHF.